The rows below give T cell receptor beta chains drawn from one sample of a study of OX40 agonist ivuxolimab in advanced cancers. The repertoire was sequenced with immunoSEQ multiplex PCR; TCRdb's copy has only in-frame clones and lacks some. The data hold 65,000 to 95,000 clones, with roughly 89% observed a single time. Source: CD4+ or CD8+ T cells sorted from blood, taken in a trial of the OX40 agonist ivuxolimab. The receptor set was obtained from an adult with an advanced solid tumor such as melanoma, head and neck, liver or kidney cancer. Each CDR3 is given with its conserved first and last residue. D genes are given only for firm matches. Clone size is shown for a subset of rows, as once, few, many or a class of expanded clone.

TRBV5-1	-	TRBD2	TRBJ2-1	TGCGCCAGCAGCCCACAAGCGGGAGGGCCAGGTGAGCAGTTCTTC	CASSPQAGGPGEQFF
TRBV7-6	once	TRBD1	TRBJ1-2	TGTGCCAGCAGCTTAGGGGACAGTAACTATGGCTACACCTTC	CASSLGDSNYGYTF
TRBV29-1	-	-	TRBJ1-2	TGCAGCGGGCGTGAGCGAAACTATGGCTACACCTTC	CSGRERNYGYTF
TRBV29-1	-	-	TRBJ1-4	TGCAGCGTTGTTCCGGGGGTAAATGAAAAACTGTTTTTT	CSVVPGVNEKLFF
TRBV28	-	-	TRBJ1-1	TGTGCCAGCAGTTTAAGGTCTGGCAGGGTCACTGAAGCTTTCTTT	CASSLRSGRVTEAFF
TRBV27	-	TRBD1	TRBJ1-4	TGTGCCAGCAGGAACTCCGGGACAGGGGTTAATGAAAAACTGTTTTTT	CASRNSGTGVNEKLFF
TRBV6-4	-	TRBD2	TRBJ2-1	TGTGCCAGCAGCGTCGATGGACTAGCGGGAGGGGAGCAGTTCTTC	CASSVDGLAGGEQFF
TRBV19	-	-	TRBJ1-1	TGTGCCAGTAGTATTTATGGCAGCCCCAGGGCTGAAGCTTTCTTT	CASSIYGSPRAEAFF
TRBV6-1	few	-	TRBJ1-5	TGTGCCAGCAGTACCGGGACACTGCGCAATCAGCCCCAGCATTTT	CASSTGTLRNQPQHF
TRBV30	few	-	TRBJ1-1	TGTGCCTGGAGTATGACAGGAGGGCTAACTGAAGCTTTCTTT	CAWSMTGGLTEAFF
TRBV6-1	-	TRBD1	TRBJ2-4	TGTGCCAGCAGTGCGGACAGGACACGGGCCAAAAACATTCAGTACTTC	CASSADRTRAKNIQYF
TRBV2	-	-	TRBJ1-6	TGTGCCAGCAGTGAACGGGCAGGGTGGAACCCTAATTCACCCCTCCACTTT	CASSERAGWNPNSPLHF
TRBV28	-	TRBD2	TRBJ2-1	TGTGCCAGCAGTTTACCTCAATGGCGACTAGCGGGAGGTAGCTCCTACAATGAGCAGTTCTTC	CASSLPQWRLAGGSSYNEQFF
TRBV30	-	-	TRBJ1-2	TGTGCCGGGGAGGGGAGAGGGGTTGGCTACACCTTC	CAGEGRGVGYTF
TRBV11-3	-	-	TRBJ2-1	TGTGCCAGCAGCGGACGCGTTTACAATGAGCAGTTCTTC	CASSGRVYNEQFF
TRBV19	-	-	TRBJ1-5	TGTGCCAGTAATTATAAGGGGCGCGGGACACCGCTATGGCCCCAGCATTTT	CASNYKGRGTPLWPQHF
TRBV14	-	-	TRBJ2-3	TGTGCCAGCAGCCAGGCAGGGAGCGGTACGCAGTATTTT	CASSQAGSGTQYF
TRBV20-1	-	-	TRBJ2-3	TGCAGTGCAACACCCACAGATACGCAGTATTTT	CSATPTDTQYF
TRBV9	-	TRBD2	TRBJ2-1	TGTGCCAGCAGCGGGAAAAAAGAGACTAGCGGGATTCAGTTCTTC	CASSGKKETSGIQFF
TRBV6-1	-	TRBD2	TRBJ2-1	TGTGCCAGCAGGATACTAGCGGGAGCTAGCAATGAGCAGTTCTTC	CASRILAGASNEQFF
TRBV27	-	-	TRBJ1-4	TGTGCCAGCAGTTTATCTGGGGCAGCAACTAATGAAAAACTGTTTTTT	CASSLSGAATNEKLFF
TRBV14	-	-	TRBJ2-7	TGTGCCAGCAGCCAACGGGCATTCCTCTACGAGCAGTACTTC	CASSQRAFLYEQYF
TRBV6-5	-	-	TRBJ2-1	TGTGCCAGCAGCACAACAGGATTCGCAGCCAATGAGCAGTTCTTC	CASSTTGFAANEQFF
TRBV7-3	-	-	TRBJ1-1	TGTGCCAGCGGATCGACTCCTGGAGGCGAAGCTTTCTTT	CASGSTPGGEAFF
TRBV6-5	-	-	TRBJ2-2	TGTGCCAGCAGTTTTAGGACAGTCGCGAACACCGGGGAGCTGTTTTTT	CASSFRTVANTGELFF
TRBV5-1	-	TRBD1	TRBJ2-7	TGCGCCAGCAACCGGGACAGCTCCTACGAGCAGTACTTC	CASNRDSSYEQYF
TRBV10-3	-	-	TRBJ2-7	TGTGCCATCAGTGGACGGTTATCCTACGAGCAGTACTTC	CAISGRLSYEQYF
TRBV29-1	-	-	TRBJ2-2	TGCAGCGTTGCCCTCAGCCTGGGGGGGCGGGGAACCGGGGAGCTGTTTTTT	CSVALSLGGRGTGELFF
TRBV11-3	-	-	TRBJ2-7	TGTGCCAGCAGCGCCCAACAGGGCTACGAGCAGTACTTC	CASSAQQGYEQYF
TRBV20-1	-	-	TRBJ1-2	TGCAGTGGGTCCATGGACTATGGCTACACCTTC	CSGSMDYGYTF
TRBV6-1	-	-	TRBJ2-2	TGTGCCACCACAGGGACCACCGGGGAGCTGTTTTTT	CATTGTTGELFF
TRBV5-1	-	TRBD1	TRBJ2-7	TGCGCCAGCAGCTGGAGGACAGGGTCCTCGGAGCAGTACTTC	CASSWRTGSSEQYF
TRBV7-8	-	-	TRBJ1-4	TGTGCCAGCAGCTTAGGGCAAGGGACAACTAATGAAAAACTGTTTTTT	CASSLGQGTTNEKLFF
TRBV30	-	TRBD1	TRBJ2-7	TGTGCCTGGAGCCTCGGGACAGGGATCTACGAGCAGTACTTC	CAWSLGTGIYEQYF
TRBV28	-	-	TRBJ2-7	TGTGCCAGTGGGGGGGACAGACCAGTTTACGAGCAGTACTTC	CASGGDRPVYEQYF
TRBV5-1	-	-	TRBJ1-2	TGCGCCAGCAGCTTGTCCCCGGGTGGCTACACCTTC	CASSLSPGGYTF
TRBV30	few	-	TRBJ1-4	TGTGCCTGGAGTGTACGGGAAAAACTGTTTTTT	CAWSVREKLFF
TRBV5-1	-	-	TRBJ2-1	TGCGCCAGCAGCTCTTATAGCGGCCTCTCCTACAATGAGCAGTTCTTC	CASSSYSGLSYNEQFF
TRBV19	-	-	TRBJ2-1	TGTGCCAGCACCAGGGGTTCCTACAATGAGCAGTTCTTC	CASTRGSYNEQFF
TRBV5-5	once	-	TRBJ1-6	TGTGCCAGCAGCCGACAGCCAGATAATTCACCCCTCCACTTT	CASSRQPDNSPLHF
TRBV6-6	-	-	TRBJ1-2	TGTGCCAGCAACCTCGGGACAAATGATGGCTACACCTTC	CASNLGTNDGYTF
TRBV30	once	-	TRBJ2-7	TGTGCCTGCGACAAAGGGACGTCCTACGAGCAGTACTTC	CACDKGTSYEQYF
TRBV10-3	-	-	TRBJ1-1	TGTGCCAGCCAGGGAGTTGACACTGAAGCTTTCTTT	CASQGVDTEAFF
TRBV6-5	-	-	TRBJ1-1	TGTGCCAGCAGTTCCCCGCGGGGTATGAACACTGAAGCTTTCTTT	CASSSPRGMNTEAFF
TRBV5-1	-	TRBD2	TRBJ2-7	TGCGCCAGCAGGTCCGGGACTAGCGGCTACGAGCAGTACTTC	CASRSGTSGYEQYF
TRBV18	-	-	TRBJ1-6	TGTGCCAGCTCACCCCGGACACAGAATAATTCACCCCTCCACTTT	CASSPRTQNNSPLHF
TRBV5-6	-	TRBD2	TRBJ2-5	TGTGCCAGCAGCGTGACTAGCGCTTCACAAGAGACCCAGTACTTC	CASSVTSASQETQYF
TRBV5-1	-	TRBD2	TRBJ2-7	TGCGCCAGCAGCTTTGGCGGGGGGGCTTACGAGCAGTACTTC	CASSFGGGAYEQYF